This T cell receptor (beta chain) was retrieved from a study of Ad26.COV2.S vaccination and SARS-CoV-2 variants. Study results and limitations: A substantial breadth of spike-specific CD8+ and CD4+ T cell responses after vaccination has been reported.

Only in-frame clones appear in the TCRdb table, and some are missing; sequencing was by immunoSEQ multiplex PCR. The repertoire holds almost 400,000 clones, with around nine tenths as singletons. The germline V and J ends were trimmed by 6 bases and 0 bases, with 6 bases remaining between them. CDR1 and CDR2 from the germline V gene are MNHEY and SMNVEV (reference sequence). The CDR3 extends over 12 amino acids. Treatment given: over 15 received Ad26.COV2.S at low or high dose, single or two shots; roughly 5 received placebo; per-sample allocation not given. Repertoires come from day 63 after the first vaccine or placebo injection. Expressing Wuhan-strain SARS-CoV-2 spike, an Ad26 vector served as the vaccine. As to this clone: Its antigen remains unidentified.

The TCR originated in a person between 18 and 60 years old who received the Ad26.COV2.S COVID-19 vaccine or a placebo. Sample: peripheral blood, taken in a trial of Ad26.COV2.S vaccine versus placebo. The chain couples TRBV27 to TRBJ2-7, with unresolved D. The CDR3: CASRDISYEQYF. In DNA form, the CDR3 reads TGTGCCAGCAGAGACATCTCCTACGAGCAGTACTTC.